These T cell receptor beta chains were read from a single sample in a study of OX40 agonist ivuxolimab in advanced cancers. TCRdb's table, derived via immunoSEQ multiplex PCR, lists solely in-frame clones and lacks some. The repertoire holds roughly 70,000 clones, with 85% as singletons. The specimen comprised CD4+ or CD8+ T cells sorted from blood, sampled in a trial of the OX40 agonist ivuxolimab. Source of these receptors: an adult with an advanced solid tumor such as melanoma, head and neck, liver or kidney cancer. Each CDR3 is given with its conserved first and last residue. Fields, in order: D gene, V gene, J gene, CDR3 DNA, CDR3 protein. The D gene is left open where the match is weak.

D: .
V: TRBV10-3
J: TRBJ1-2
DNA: TGTGCCATCAGTGGGGAGGGGTGGGGCTACACCTTC
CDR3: CAISGEGWGYTF

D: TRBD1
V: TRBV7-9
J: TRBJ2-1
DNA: TGTGCCAGCAGCTTAGCACAGGGGGCATACAATGAGCAGTTCTTC
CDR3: CASSLAQGAYNEQFF

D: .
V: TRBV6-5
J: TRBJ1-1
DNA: TGTGCCAGCCAGCTCGGGGGGGGTCTAATTGAAGCTTTCTTT
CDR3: CASQLGGGLIEAFF

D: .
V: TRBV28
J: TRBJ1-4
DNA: TGTGCCAGCAGTTTAGTCATTACTAATGAAAAACTGTTTTTT
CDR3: CASSLVITNEKLFF

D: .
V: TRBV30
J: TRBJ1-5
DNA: TGTGCCTGGAGTATAGGGCAGCCCCAGCATTTT
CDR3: CAWSIGQPQHF

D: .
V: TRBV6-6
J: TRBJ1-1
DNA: TGTGCCAGCAGTTACCAGGGCATGAACACTGAAGCTTTCTTT
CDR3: CASSYQGMNTEAFF

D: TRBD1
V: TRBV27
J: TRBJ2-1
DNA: TGTGCCAGCAGTTACCGCCCGGGGACAGGGGGCCACAATGAGCAGTTCTTC
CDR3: CASSYRPGTGGHNEQFF

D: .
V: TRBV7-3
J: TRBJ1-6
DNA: TGTGCCAGCAGCTTAGTGGGGGGCGATAATTCACCCCTCCACTTT
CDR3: CASSLVGGDNSPLHF

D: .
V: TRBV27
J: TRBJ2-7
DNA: TGTGCCAGCAGGGGTTCTGTAGGGACCTACGAGCAGTACTTC
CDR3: CASRGSVGTYEQYF

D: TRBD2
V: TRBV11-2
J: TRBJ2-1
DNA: TGTGCCACAAGGCCAACTAGCGCTAGCTCCTACAATGAGCAGTTCTTC
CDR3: CATRPTSASSYNEQFF